Each of the 16 T cell receptor beta chains below was sequenced from the same sample in a study of Graves' ophthalmopathy and Graves' hyperthyroidism. Amplification of the TCR beta CDR3 regions used RNA transcripts (as template). First-round RT-PCR used HTBI primers; second-round multiplex PCR followed. From the multiplex PCR reads, TCRdb called clonotypes with MiXCR, one entry per CDR3 protein. The table includes 200,000 to 250,000 distinct CDR3 sequences, 20% to 25% detected once. Sequences were obtained from peripheral blood. The receptors stem from a woman between 45 and 65 years old with Graves' ophthalmopathy.

This clonotype was found many times. The J gene is TRBJ1-2, the V gene TRBV18; tentatively, D is TRBD1 (6 bases). The CDR3 sequence is 15 residues long. The V end was cut by 3 bases, the J end by 6 bases, with 17 bases between. Germline CDR1 KGHSH, CDR2 LQKENI. This CDR3 reads CASSPGQLGGDGYTF. The CDR3 DNA reads as TGTGCCAGCTCACCGGGACAATTAGGAGGTGATGGCTACACCTTC.

The J gene is TRBJ2-2, the V gene TRBV7-2, with 16 bases matching TRBD2. Trimming removed 0 bases from V and 5 bases from J; junction bases left unmatched: 6. The V gene's germline CDR1 is SGHTA and CDR2 FQGNSA. The CDR3 length is 19 residues. CDR3 sequence: CASSLAGTSGRAWTGELFF. In DNA form, the CDR3 reads TGTGCCAGCAGCTTAGCCGGGACTAGCGGGAGGGCATGGACCGGGGAGCTGTTTTTT.

This clonotype was recorded many times. V is TRBV20-1 and J is TRBJ2-2, with 13 bases that match TRBD2. V lost 6 bases to trimming and J lost 5 bases; unmatched junction nucleotides: 9. CDR1 DFQATT and CDR2 SNEGSKA come from the germline V gene (reference sequence). The CDR3 has 16 amino acids. The CDR3 here is CSAILAGGDRTGELFF. CDR3 bases: TGCAGTGCGATACTAGCGGGAGGGGATCGGACCGGGGAGCTGTTTTTT.

This clonotype was observed many times. The chain employs TRBV20-1 and TRBJ2-7; 9 nucleotides match TRBD2. Looked up from germline, CDR1 is DFQATT and CDR2 is SNEGSKA (reference sequence). V lost 3 bases to trimming and J lost 2 bases; unmatched junction nucleotides: 8. The CDR3 is 15 amino acids. The CDR3 here is CSARDGLAPAYEQYF. The CDR3 region has the DNA TGCAGTGCTAGGGACGGACTAGCGCCTGCCTACGAGCAGTACTTC.

This clonotype was seen once. Being one base from a much bigger clone, this may be a read error. A read error is likely, as this CDR3 ends without the conserved phenylalanine or tryptophan. This chain joins TRBV6-1 and TRBJ2-6; D is undetermined. Deletions cut 9 bases from V and 2 bases from J, with 8 bases between. The CDR3 runs 13 residues. Germline V gene data show CDR1 as MNHNS and CDR2 as SASEGT. The DNA of the CDR3 is TGTGCCAGTCAGAAAACTGGGGCCAACGTCCTGACTCTC. It codes for CASQKTGANVLTL.

V gene TRBV11-3 combines with J gene TRBJ1-1; D is ambiguous. The CDR3 loop spans 14 amino acids. From germline, CDR1 is SGHNT and CDR2 YENEEA. V was shortened by 1 base and J by 3 bases, with 9 bases between the two germline ends. CDR3 region: CASSLVLRHTEAFF. DNA of the CDR3: TGTGCCAGCAGCTTAGTTCTCAGACACACTGAAGCTTTCTTT.

This clonotype was detected ten times or more. The chain recombines TRBV28 with TRBJ1-3; 8 bases are shared with TRBD1. The CDR3 runs 14 residues. V was clipped by 6 bases and J by 15 bases; unmatched bases: 16. Germline loops: CDR1 MDHEN, CDR2 SYDVKM. CDR3 DNA sequence: TGTGCCAGCAGCCCAGGACAGGGCCTAGCTCAAGAATATTTT. It specifies CASSPGQGLAQEYF.

CDR3 amino acids: CASSLDPTTGSYGYTF. The CDR3 DNA sequence: TGTGCCAGCAGCTTGGACCCTACGACAGGGAGCTATGGCTACACCTTC. The chain combines TRBV5-5 with TRBJ1-2, with 7 bases identical to TRBD1. The J segment lost 4 bases and the V segment lost 0 bases, leaving 9 bases of the junction unmatched. The germline V gene encodes CDR1 SGHKS and CDR2 YYEKEE (reference sequence). The CDR3 length is 16 residues.

The chain joins TRBV3-1 to TRBJ2-7; 9 nucleotides line up with TRBD2. This CDR3 contains 15 residues. CDR1 and CDR2 from the germline V gene are LGHDT and YNNKEL (reference sequence). The V gene end was trimmed by 0 bases and the J gene end by 3 bases; junction bases not matched to a gene: 3. CDR3 sequence reads: CASSQDLTSGYEQYF. The CDR3 DNA follows: TGTGCCAGCAGCCAAGATTTGACTAGCGGCTACGAGCAGTACTTC.

The sample holds a few counts of this clonotype. A much larger clone differs by one base, so this may be a read error. This chain joins TRBV15 and TRBJ2-7; D remains ambiguous. The germline CDR1 and CDR2 sequences are LNHNV and YYDKDF (reference sequence). This CDR3 is built from 12 residues. The CDR3 bases are TGTACCAGCGCGAGGTACTACTACGAGCAGTACTTC. Amino acids: CTSARYYYEQYF. The full variable domain, with the rest looked up from reference TRBV15 and TRBJ2-7, is DAMVIQNPRYQVTQFGKPVTLSCSQTLNHNVMYWYQQKSSQAPKLLFHYYDKDFNNEADTPDNFQSRRPNTSFCFLDIRSPGLGDTAMYLCTSARYYYEQYFGPGTRLTVT.

This clonotype was found many times. The chain is built from TRBV6-5 and TRBJ1-6; no clear D. This CDR3 spans 14 amino acids. Germline V CDR1 and CDR2: MNHEY, SVGAGI. Trimming removed 4 bases from V and 6 bases from J, with 10 bases in between. The CDR3, as DNA: TGTGCCAGCAGTTTCCGACGGGCTAATTCACCCCTCCACTTT. Its protein product is CASSFRRANSPLHF.

The genes are TRBV5-1 and TRBJ2-6; TRBD1 agrees at 7 bases. CDR1 SGHRS and CDR2 YFSETQ come from the germline V gene. J lost 4 bases, V lost 5 bases, and 9 bases had no gene match. The CDR3 has 16 residues. Here the CDR3 reads CASRPLTGDGANVLTF. In DNA form, the CDR3 reads TGCGCCAGCAGGCCCTTAACAGGGGACGGGGCCAACGTCCTGACTTTC.

CDR3 loop: CASRTRVNYGYTF. The CDR3 DNA reads as TGTGCCAGCAGGACCAGGGTGAACTATGGCTACACCTTC. This sequence joins TRBV6-1 and TRBJ1-2; tentatively, D is TRBD1 (5 bases). V dropped 6 bases and J dropped 2 bases, with 10 bases sitting between them. This CDR3 spans 13 amino acids. The germline gives CDR1 MNHNS, CDR2 SASEGT.

This clonotype was observed at least ten times. This rearrangement joins TRBV29-1 to TRBJ1-5; TRBD1 might be the D (6 bases). The ends were cut back, 6 bases at V and 4 bases at J, with 10 bases in the middle. There are 12 residues in the CDR3. Germline CDR1 and CDR2: SQVTM and ANQGSEA. CDR3 protein: CSVGAGNQPQHF. CDR3 nucleotides: TGCAGCGTGGGGGCGGGAAATCAGCCCCAGCATTTT.

This clonotype has only a few counts. This CDR3 is CAISEWSGGETQYF. The CDR3 DNA sequence: TGTGCCATCAGTGAGTGGTCGGGTGGTGAGACCCAGTACTTC. This chain joins TRBV10-3 and TRBJ2-5; D gene uncertain. Germline V gene sequence: CDR1 ENHRY, CDR2 SYGVKD. The CDR3 is 14 residues long. Trimming removed 1 base at V and 5 bases at J, with 11 bases between.

This clonotype was detected a few times. The genes are TRBV13 and TRBJ2-5; either TRBD1 or TRBD2 may supply D (6 bases each). Germline loops: CDR1 PRHDT, CDR2 FYEKMQ (reference sequence). CDR3 length: 16 residues. Trimming pared 2 bases from V and 5 bases from J, leaving 18 bases between. CDR3 amino acids: CASSLRGTALRETQYF. The CDR3 coding sequence is TGTGCCAGCAGCTTAAGGGGGACTGCATTGAGGGAGACCCAGTACTTC.